This T cell receptor beta chain is drawn from a study of CD8 T cells in ankylosing spondylitis (dated by TCRdb to between 2016 and 2019). In the study overall: T cell receptor beta repertoires were profiled in healthy donors and ankylosing spondylitis patients so that disease-linked TCR variants could be found. The full study cohort comprised 25 ankylosing spondylitis patients and 85 to 120 healthy donors. Peripheral blood was sampled, and synovial fluid was additionally collected from ankylosing spondylitis patients.

The sequencer was an Illumina HiSeq 2500. Quantitative 5'-RACE with molecular barcodes was the method used to prepare the TCR beta libraries. The paper's processing steps were these. A new computational method, built on a probabilistic model of VDJ rearrangement, was used to identify disease-linked TCR variants. TCRdb reran the public reads through fastp at Q25 and MiXCR, keeping productive beta chains. Each entry merges the rows of one CDR3 protein and shows their most common DNA and genes. In this record, the V and J calls reflect TCRdb's handling and not the investigators' own analysis. In all, the sample holds 250,000 to 350,000 distinct CDR3 sequences, and around 18% of those were seen once. The biggest ten clones account for about 8% of the sample. To note about this clonotype: Its antigen is not yet known. No quality values exist for individual bases; no much larger clone is one base distant.

General findings and caveats noted by the study authors: A CD8+ phenotype was shown by the disease-linked clones, which were found at relatively low frequencies in peripheral blood. The disease-linked clones were reported to be significantly enriched in matched synovial fluid samples from ankylosing spondylitis patients. A TCR beta motif made up of several highly homologous amino acid variants appeared to be characteristic of blood from ankylosing spondylitis patients. Some of the motif variants had been reported before in the synovial fluid and blood of reactive arthritis patients, a finding that suggests common disease-initiation mechanisms.

CDR1 and CDR2 are read off the germline V gene as MDHEN and SYDVKM. V is cut back by 3 bases and J by 5 bases, with 4 bases in the junction unmatched. From its cysteine to its phenylalanine, the CDR3 spans 14 amino acids. The sequence is cut down to CDR3 DNA, 42 bases in frame from base 1. The sequence was obtained from a male donor with ankylosing spondylitis or in good health (not recorded which). The chain joins TRBV28 to TRBJ2-5; TRBD1 lines up with 9 middle nucleotides. Sequences were obtained from blood, either unsorted or a sorted T cell fraction (not recorded which). The CDR3 protein is CASSLGTGLETQYF. The DNA is as follows: TGTGCCAGCAGTTTGGGGACAGGGTTGGAGACCCAGTACTTC.